Many counts were recorded for the clone carrying this T cell receptor (beta chain). The data are from a study of blood T cells in healthy people across ages. A J-beta primer mix and a sample-barcoded 5' primer were used in a second PCR of about 7 to 12 cycles. TCRdb re-derived calls from the 5' RACE reads in MiXCR, one entry per CDR3 protein. The table lists 650,000 to 800,000 distinct CDR3 sequences, around two fifths of them singletons. This CDR3 is 16 amino acids long. The V gene end was trimmed by 5 bases and the J gene end by 2 bases; junction bases not matched to a gene: 9. Germline values: CDR1 SEHNR, CDR2 FQNEAQ (reference sequence). Each sample had at least 6 million PBMCs isolated.

The sample was blood. The chain employs TRBV7-9 and TRBJ2-3; 8 positions match TRBD2. This receptor was obtained from a man in his sixties in good health. The DNA of the CDR3 is TGTGCCAGCAGCCTACTGCCGGGGGGGGACACAGATACGCAGTATTTT. This gives the protein CASSLLPGGDTDTQYF. Full variable domain (missing parts from reference TRBV7-9 and TRBJ2-3): DTGVSQNPRHKITKRGQNVTFRCDPISEHNRLYWYRQTLGQGPEFLTYFQNEAQLEKSRLLSDRFSAERPKGSFSTLEIQRTEQGDSAMYLCASSLLPGGDTDTQYFGPGTRLTVL.